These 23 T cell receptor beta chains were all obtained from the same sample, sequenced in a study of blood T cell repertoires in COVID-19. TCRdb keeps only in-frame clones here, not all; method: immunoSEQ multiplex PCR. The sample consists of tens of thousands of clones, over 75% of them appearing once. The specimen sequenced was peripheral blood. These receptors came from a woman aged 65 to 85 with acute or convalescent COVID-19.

CDR3 amino acids: CASSLDVPQVSYGYTF. In DNA form, the CDR3 reads TGTGCCAGCAGCTTAGATGTACCACAGGTCTCCTATGGCTACACCTTC. The V call is TRBV11-2, the J call TRBJ1-2; tentatively, D is TRBD1 (5 bases). V was cut by 0 bases and J by 4 bases, with 15 bases left in between. In germline, CDR1 is SGHAT, CDR2 FQNNGV. The CDR3 spans 16 residues. Full variable domain (remainder filled in from reference TRBV11-2 and TRBJ1-2): EAGVAQSPRYKIIEKRQSVAFWCNPISGHATLYWYQQILGQGPKLLIQFQNNGVVDDSQLPKDRFSAERLKGVDSTLKIQPAKLEDSAVYLCASSLDVPQVSYGYTFGSGTRLTVV.

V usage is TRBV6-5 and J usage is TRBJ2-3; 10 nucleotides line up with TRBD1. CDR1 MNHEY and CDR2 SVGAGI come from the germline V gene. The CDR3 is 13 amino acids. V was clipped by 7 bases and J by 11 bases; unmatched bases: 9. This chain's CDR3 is CASMGQGNSVQYF. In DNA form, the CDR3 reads TGTGCCAGCATGGGACAGGGGAACTCGGTGCAGTATTTT.

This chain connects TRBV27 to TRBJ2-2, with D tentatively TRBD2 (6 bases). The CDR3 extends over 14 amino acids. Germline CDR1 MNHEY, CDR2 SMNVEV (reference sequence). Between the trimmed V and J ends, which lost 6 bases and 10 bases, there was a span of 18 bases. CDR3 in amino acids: CASRPNLAGLELFF. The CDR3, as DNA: TGTGCCAGCAGGCCTAATCTCGCGGGATTGGAGCTGTTTTTT.

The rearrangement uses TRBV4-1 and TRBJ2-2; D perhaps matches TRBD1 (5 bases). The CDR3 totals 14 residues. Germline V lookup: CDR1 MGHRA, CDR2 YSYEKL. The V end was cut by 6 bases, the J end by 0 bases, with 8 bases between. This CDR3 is CASRDISNTGELFF. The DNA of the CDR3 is TGCGCCAGCAGGGACATATCGAACACCGGGGAGCTGTTTTTT.

CDR3 region: CASSPIPSSYNSPLHF. CDR3 sequence (DNA): TGTGCCAGCAGTCCCATCCCGAGCTCCTATAATTCACCCCTCCACTTT. This sequence joins TRBV6-6 and TRBJ1-6; D unclear. CDR1 is MNHNY, CDR2 SVGAGI, per germline (reference sequence). V lost 5 bases to trimming and J lost 0 bases, with 11 bases between them. CDR3 size: 16 residues.

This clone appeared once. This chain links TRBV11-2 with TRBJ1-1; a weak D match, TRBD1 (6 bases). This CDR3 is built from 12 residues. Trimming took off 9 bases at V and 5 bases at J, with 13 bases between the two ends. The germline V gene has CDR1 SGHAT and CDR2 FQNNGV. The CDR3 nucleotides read TGTGCCAGTATCCTAAGGGGGACTGAAGCTTTCTTT. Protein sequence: CASILRGTEAFF.

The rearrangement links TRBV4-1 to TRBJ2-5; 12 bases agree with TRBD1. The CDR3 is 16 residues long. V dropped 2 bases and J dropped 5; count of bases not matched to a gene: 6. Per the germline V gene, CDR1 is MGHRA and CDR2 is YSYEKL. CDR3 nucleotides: TGCGCCAGCAGCCAAAAAGGGGACAGGGGGCGGGAGACCCAGTACTTC. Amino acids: CASSQKGDRGRETQYF.

The CDR3 reads CASSGGRIQPQHF. The DNA of the CDR3 is TGTGCCAGCAGTGGGGGGAGGATTCAGCCCCAGCATTTT. This chain connects TRBV2 to TRBJ1-5, with D perhaps TRBD1 (5 bases). V lost 4 bases and J lost 6, with 10 bases in between. Germline loops: CDR1 SNHLY, CDR2 FYNNEI. The CDR3 consists of 13 residues.

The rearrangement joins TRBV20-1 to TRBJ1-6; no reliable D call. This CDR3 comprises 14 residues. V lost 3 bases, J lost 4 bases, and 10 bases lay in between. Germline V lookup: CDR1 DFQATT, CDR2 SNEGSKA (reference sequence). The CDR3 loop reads CSASAGIYNSPLHF. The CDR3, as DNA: TGCAGTGCTAGTGCGGGAATTTATAATTCACCCCTCCACTTT.

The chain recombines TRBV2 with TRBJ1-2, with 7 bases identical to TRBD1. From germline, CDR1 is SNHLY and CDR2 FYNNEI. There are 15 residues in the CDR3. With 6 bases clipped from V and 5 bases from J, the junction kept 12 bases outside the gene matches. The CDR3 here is CASRPGGGREYGYTF. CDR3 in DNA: TGTGCCAGCAGGCCAGGGGGAGGTCGTGAGTATGGCTACACCTTC.

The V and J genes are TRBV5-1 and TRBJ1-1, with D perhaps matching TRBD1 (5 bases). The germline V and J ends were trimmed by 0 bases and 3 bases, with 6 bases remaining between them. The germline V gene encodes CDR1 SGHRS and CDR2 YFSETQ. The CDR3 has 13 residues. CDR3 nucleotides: TGCGCCAGCAGCTTGGTAGGGGACACTGAAGCTTTCTTT. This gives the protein CASSLVGDTEAFF.

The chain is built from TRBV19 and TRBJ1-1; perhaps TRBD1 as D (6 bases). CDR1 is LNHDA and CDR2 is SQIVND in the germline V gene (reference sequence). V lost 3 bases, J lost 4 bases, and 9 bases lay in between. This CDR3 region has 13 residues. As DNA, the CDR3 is TGTGCCAGTAGTATTACAGGGTTCACTGAAGCTTTCTTT. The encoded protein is CASSITGFTEAFF.

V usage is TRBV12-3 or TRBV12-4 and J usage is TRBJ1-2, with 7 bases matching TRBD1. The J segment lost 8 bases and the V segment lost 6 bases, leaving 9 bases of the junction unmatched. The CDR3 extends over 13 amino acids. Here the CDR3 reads CASRLQGRQGYTF. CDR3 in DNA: TGTGCCAGCAGGCTACAGGGGCGCCAAGGCTACACCTTC.

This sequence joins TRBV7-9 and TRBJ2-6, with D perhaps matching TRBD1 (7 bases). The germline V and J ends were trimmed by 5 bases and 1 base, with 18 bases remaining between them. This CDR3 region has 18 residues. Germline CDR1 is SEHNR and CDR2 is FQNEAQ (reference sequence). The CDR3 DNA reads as TGTGCCAGCAGCCCCCCCGGTCAGGGGGGATCTGGGGCCAACGTCCTGACTTTC. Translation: CASSPPGQGGSGANVLTF.

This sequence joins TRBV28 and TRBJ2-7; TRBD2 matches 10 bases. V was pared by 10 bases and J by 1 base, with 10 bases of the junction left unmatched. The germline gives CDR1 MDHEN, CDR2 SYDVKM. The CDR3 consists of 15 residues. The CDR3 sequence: CATRPAGGRSYEQYV. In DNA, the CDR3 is TGTGCCACCAGGCCAGCGGGAGGGCGGTCCTACGAGCAGTACGTC.

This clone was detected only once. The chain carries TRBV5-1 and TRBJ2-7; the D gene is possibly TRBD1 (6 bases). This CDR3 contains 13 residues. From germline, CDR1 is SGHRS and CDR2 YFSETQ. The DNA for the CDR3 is TGCGCCAGCAGCTTGGCCGAAAGGGGGAGATTAGACGTC. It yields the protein CASSLAERGRLDV.

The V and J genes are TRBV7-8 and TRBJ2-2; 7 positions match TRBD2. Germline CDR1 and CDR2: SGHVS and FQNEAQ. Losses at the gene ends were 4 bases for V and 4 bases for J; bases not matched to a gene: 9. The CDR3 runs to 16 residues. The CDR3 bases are TGTGCCAGCAGCTCCCTAGCGGCTGGGAGCACCGGGGAGCTGTTTTTT. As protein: CASSSLAAGSTGELFF.

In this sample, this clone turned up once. In DNA form, the CDR3 reads TGTGCCACCAGCAGAGCCCACAGGGAGGGCTACACCTTC. Translated: CATSRAHREGYTF. The gene calls are TRBV15 and TRBJ1-2, with D tentatively TRBD1 (6 bases). Per the germline V gene, CDR1 is LNHNV and CDR2 is YYDKDF (reference sequence). V gave up 1 base and J gave up 8 bases, with 11 bases separating them. CDR3 length: 13 amino acids.

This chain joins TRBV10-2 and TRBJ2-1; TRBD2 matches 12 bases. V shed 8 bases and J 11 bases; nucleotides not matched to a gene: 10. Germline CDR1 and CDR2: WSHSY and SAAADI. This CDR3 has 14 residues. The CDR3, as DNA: TGCGCCAGCCGCGTCCTGACTAGCGGGGGACAGCAGTTCTTC. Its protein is CASRVLTSGGQQFF.

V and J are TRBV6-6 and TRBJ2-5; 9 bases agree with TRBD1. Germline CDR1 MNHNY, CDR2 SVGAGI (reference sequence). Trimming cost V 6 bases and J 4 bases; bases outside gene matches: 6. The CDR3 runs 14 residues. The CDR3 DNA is TGTGCCAGCAGAAGGACAGGGGATAGAGAGACCCAGTACTTC. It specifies CASRRTGDRETQYF.

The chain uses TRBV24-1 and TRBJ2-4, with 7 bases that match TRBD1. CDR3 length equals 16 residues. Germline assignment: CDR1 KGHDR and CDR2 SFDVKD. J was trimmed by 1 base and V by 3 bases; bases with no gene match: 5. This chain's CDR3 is CATSDAQTGAKNIQYF. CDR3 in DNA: TGTGCCACCAGTGATGCCCAGACAGGGGCCAAAAACATTCAGTACTTC.

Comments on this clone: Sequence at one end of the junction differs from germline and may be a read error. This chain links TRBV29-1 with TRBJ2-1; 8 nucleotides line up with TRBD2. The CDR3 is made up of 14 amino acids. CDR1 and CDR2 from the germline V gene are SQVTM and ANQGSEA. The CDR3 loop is CSVSREDSHNEQFF. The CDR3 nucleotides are TGCAGCGTTTCGCGGGAGGACTCCCACAATGAGCAGTTCTTC.

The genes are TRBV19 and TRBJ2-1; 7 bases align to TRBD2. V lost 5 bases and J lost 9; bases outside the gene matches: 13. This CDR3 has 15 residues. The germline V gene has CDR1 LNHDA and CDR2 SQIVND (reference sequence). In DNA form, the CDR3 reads TGTGCCAGTAGTCCCGGGAGGCCCGGGCGGGGTGAGCAGTTCTTC. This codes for CASSPGRPGRGEQFF.